A single sample gave rise to the 15 T cell receptor beta chains below, sequenced in a study of CD8 T cells in Susac syndrome. The RNA, about 0.5 to 1 ug, was put through reverse transcription using random hexamers. MiXCR was run by TCRdb on the immunoSEQ multiplex PCR reads, yielding one entry per CDR3 protein. This table has about 120,000 distinct CDR3 sequences, roughly 94% appearing once. The sequenced material came from CD4+ T cells from PBMCs. These receptors were taken from a human donor in good health.

The chain couples TRBV20-1 to TRBJ2-7; 8 nucleotides agree with TRBD1. CDR1 and CDR2 (germline): DFQATT, SNEGSKA (reference sequence). The CDR3 runs 15 residues. Trimming took 0 bases from V and 7 from J; bases not matched to a gene: 11. CDR3 amino acids: CSARDETGVLLEQYF. The CDR3 nucleotides are TGCAGTGCTAGAGATGAGACAGGGGTCCTCTTAGAGCAGTACTTC.

The rearrangement joins TRBV15 to TRBJ2-3; 7 bases line up with TRBD2. Trimming took 3 bases from V and 0 from J; bases not matched to a gene: 6. The CDR3 is 16 amino acids. In germline, CDR1 is LNHNV, CDR2 YYDKDF (reference sequence). CDR3 sequence (DNA): TGTGCCACCAGCAGGGGGACTACCACTAGCACAGATACGCAGTATTTT. Residues: CATSRGTTTSTDTQYF. Together with reference TRBV15 and TRBJ2-3, the CDR3 gives the full variable domain: DAMVIQNPRYQVTQFGKPVTLSCSQTLNHNVMYWYQQKSSQAPKLLFHYYDKDFNNEADTPDNFQSRRPNTSFCFLDIRSPGLGDTAMYLCATSRGTTTSTDTQYFGPGTRLTVL.

This sequence joins TRBV2 and TRBJ2-2; D call uncertain. With 7 bases removed from V and 0 bases from J, the gap between germline ends came to 15 bases. The CDR3 totals 16 residues. Germline V gene data show CDR1 as SNHLY and CDR2 as FYNNEI. The CDR3 region has the DNA TGTGCCAGCAAGCTAGTCCCAAACCCGAACACCGGGGAGCTGTTTTTT. It encodes CASKLVPNPNTGELFF.

The gene calls are TRBV28 and TRBJ2-1; TRBD2 matches 15 bases. Trimming at V came to 5 bases and at J to 9 bases, leaving 8 bases not matched to a gene. This CDR3 contains 16 residues. Germline assignment: CDR1 MDHEN and CDR2 SYDVKM. The CDR3: CASSHPGLAGGLEQFF. The CDR3 bases are TGTGCCAGCAGTCATCCGGGACTAGCGGGAGGCCTTGAGCAGTTCTTC. Full variable domain (missing parts from reference TRBV28 and TRBJ2-1): DVKVTQSSRYLVKRTGEKVFLECVQDMDHENMFWYRQDPGLGLRLIYFSYDVKMKEKGDIPEGYSVSREKKERFSLILESASTNQTSMYLCASSHPGLAGGLEQFFGPGTRLTVL.

CDR3 amino acids: CASSLRAVGLNTEAFF. CDR3 DNA: TGCGCCAGCAGCCTACGCGCGGTTGGACTCAACACTGAAGCTTTCTTT. The chain is built from TRBV5-1 and TRBJ1-1; D remains ambiguous. Trimming stripped 4 bases from V and 2 bases from J, with 18 bases between. The germline CDR1 and CDR2 sequences are SGHRS and YFSETQ. The CDR3 is made up of 16 amino acids.

This chain uses TRBV15 with TRBJ2-7, with unresolved D. The CDR3 consists of 14 residues. V was shortened by 0 bases and J by 1 base, with 7 bases between the two germline ends. In germline, CDR1 is LNHNV, CDR2 YYDKDF (reference sequence). The CDR3 reads CATSREGQSYEQYF. The CDR3 DNA is TGTGCCACCAGCAGAGAGGGTCAGTCCTACGAGCAGTACTTC.

The chain joins TRBV29-1 to TRBJ2-1, with TRBD2 as a possible D gene (6 bases). The CDR3 is made up of 14 amino acids. Germline CDR1 and CDR2: SQVTM and ANQGSEA. V lost 6 bases and J 10 bases, leaving 22 bases between the germline ends. The CDR3 nucleotides read TGCAGCGTCGATAGTCCTAGGCGGGAACAGGAGCAGTTCTTC. Translated, it gives CSVDSPRREQEQFF.

V gene TRBV7-6 combines with J gene TRBJ1-1, with a tentative D call TRBD1 (5 bases). In germline, CDR1 is SGHVS, CDR2 FNYEAQ. The CDR3 has 14 residues. V was shortened by 5 bases and J by 1 base, with 11 bases between the two germline ends. In nucleotides, the CDR3 is TGTGCCAGCAGCCCCTTCGGGGCGAACACTGAAGCTTTCTTT. Its translation is CASSPFGANTEAFF. The whole variable domain, filled in from reference TRBV7-6 and TRBJ1-1, reads GAGVSQSPRYKVTKRGQDVALRCDPISGHVSLYWYRQALGQGPEFLTYFNYEAQQDKSGLPNDRFSAERPEGSISTLTIQRTEQRDSAMYRCASSPFGANTEAFFGQGTRLTVV.

The chain carries TRBV14 and TRBJ2-7; 8 bases match TRBD1. V lost 1 base and J lost 7; bases outside the gene matches: 12. CDR1 is SGHDN and CDR2 is FVKESK in the germline V gene. The CDR3 covers 16 residues. CDR3 sequence reads: CASSQGGTGPTWEQYF. CDR3 bases: TGTGCCAGCAGCCAAGGCGGGACAGGCCCTACGTGGGAGCAGTACTTC.

The chain carries TRBV24-1 and TRBJ2-5, with TRBD2 matching 8 bases. This CDR3 contains 13 residues. The trim removed 6 bases at V and 7 bases at J, leaving 6 bases unmatched. Germline assignment: CDR1 KGHDR and CDR2 SFDVKD. The CDR3, as DNA: TGTGCCACCAGTCCAGCGGGAGTGGGGACCCAGTACTTC. It encodes CATSPAGVGTQYF.

The V gene is TRBV11-3, the J gene TRBJ1-2; the D gene is possibly TRBD1 (6 bases). The CDR3 runs to 14 residues. V lost 5 bases and J 8 bases, leaving 18 bases between the germline ends. CDR1 SGHNT and CDR2 YENEEA come from the germline V gene. The CDR3 DNA follows: TGTGCCAGCAGCACCTCACAGGGCCCTGGGGGCTACACCTTC. Residues: CASSTSQGPGGYTF.

This sequence joins TRBV19 and TRBJ2-3; D not certain. CDR3 size: 9 residues. Germline CDR1 is LNHDA and CDR2 is SQIVND (reference sequence). The CDR3 loop reads CARRASRYF. CDR3 nucleotide sequence: TGTGCAAGACGGGCTTCGAGGTATTTT.

The chain uses TRBV4-2 and TRBJ2-3; 9 bases match TRBD2. The CDR3 loop spans 16 amino acids. From germline, CDR1 is LGHNA and CDR2 YNFKEQ. Trimming removed 0 bases from V and 6 bases from J; junction bases left unmatched: 7. The CDR3 DNA follows: TGTGCCAGCAGCCAAGACGGCGGGAGGGCCGGGGATACGCAGTATTTT. Its translation: CASSQDGGRAGDTQYF.

V is TRBV27 and J is TRBJ2-3; possibly TRBD1 or TRBD2 for D (5 bases each). The CDR3 totals 13 residues. CDR1 and CDR2 (germline): MNHEY, SMNVEV (reference sequence). V lost 5 bases and J 2 bases, leaving 8 bases between the germline ends. The chain's CDR3 is CASSRGPTDTQYF. The DNA of the CDR3 is TGTGCCAGCAGTCGGGGACCCACAGATACGCAGTATTTT.

This chain links TRBV20-1 with TRBJ2-4; D might be TRBD2 (5 bases). Germline CDR1 reads DFQATT; CDR2 reads SNEGSKA (reference sequence). This CDR3 has 15 residues. The V end lost 6 bases, the J end lost 3 bases, and 18 bases lay between the germline ends. CDR3 sequence reads: CSARVAGPFKNIQYF. CDR3 coding DNA: TGCAGTGCGCGGGTCGCCGGCCCCTTCAAAAACATTCAGTACTTC.